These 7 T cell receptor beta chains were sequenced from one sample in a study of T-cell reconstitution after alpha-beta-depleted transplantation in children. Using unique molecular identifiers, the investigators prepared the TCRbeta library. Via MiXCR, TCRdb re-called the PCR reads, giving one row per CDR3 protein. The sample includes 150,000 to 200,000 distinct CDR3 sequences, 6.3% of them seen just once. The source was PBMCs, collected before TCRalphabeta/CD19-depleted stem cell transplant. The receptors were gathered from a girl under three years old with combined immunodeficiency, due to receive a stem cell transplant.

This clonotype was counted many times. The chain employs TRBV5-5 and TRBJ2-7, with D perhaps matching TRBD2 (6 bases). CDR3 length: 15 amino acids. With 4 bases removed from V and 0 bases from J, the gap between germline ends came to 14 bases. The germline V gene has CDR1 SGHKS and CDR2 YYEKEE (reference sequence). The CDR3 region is CASSLTGVFSYEQYF. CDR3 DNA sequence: TGTGCCAGCAGCCTTACGGGGGTCTTCTCCTACGAGCAGTACTTC.

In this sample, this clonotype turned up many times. CDR3 in DNA: TGTGCCAGCAGTTCCTTCCCGGGGGGGGCGAATCGAAACACTGAAGCTTTCTTT. Its translation is CASSSFPGGANRNTEAFF. The rearrangement links TRBV6-5 to TRBJ1-1; tentative D call: TRBD1 (6 bases). This CDR3 spans 18 amino acids. Deletions cut 4 bases from V and 2 bases from J, with 23 bases between. The germline V gene has CDR1 MNHEY and CDR2 SVGAGI.

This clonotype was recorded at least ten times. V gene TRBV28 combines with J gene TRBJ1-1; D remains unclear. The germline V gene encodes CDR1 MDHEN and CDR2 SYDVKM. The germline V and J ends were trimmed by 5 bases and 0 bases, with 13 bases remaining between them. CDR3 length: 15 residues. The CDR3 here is CASSTFGSMNTEAFF. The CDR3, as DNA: TGTGCCAGCAGTACCTTCGGCAGCATGAACACTGAAGCTTTCTTT.

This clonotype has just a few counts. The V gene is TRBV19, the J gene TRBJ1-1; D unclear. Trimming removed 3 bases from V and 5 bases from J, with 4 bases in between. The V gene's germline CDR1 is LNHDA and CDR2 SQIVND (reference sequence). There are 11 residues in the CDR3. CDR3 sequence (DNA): TGTGCCAGTAGTATTGGAACTGAAGCTTTCTTT. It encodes CASSIGTEAFF.

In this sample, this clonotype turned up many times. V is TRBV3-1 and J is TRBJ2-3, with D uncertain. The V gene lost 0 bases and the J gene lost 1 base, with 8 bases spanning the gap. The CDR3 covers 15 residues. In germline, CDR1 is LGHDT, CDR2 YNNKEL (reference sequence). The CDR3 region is CASSQDFQRTDTQYF. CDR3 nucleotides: TGTGCCAGCAGCCAAGACTTCCAACGCACAGATACGCAGTATTTT.

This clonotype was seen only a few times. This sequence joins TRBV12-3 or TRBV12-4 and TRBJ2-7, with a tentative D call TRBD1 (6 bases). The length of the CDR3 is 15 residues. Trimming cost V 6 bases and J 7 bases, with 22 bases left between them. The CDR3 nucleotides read TGTGCCAGCAGCCGACCTCGCGCAGGGGCGTGGGAGCAGTACTTC. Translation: CASSRPRAGAWEQYF.

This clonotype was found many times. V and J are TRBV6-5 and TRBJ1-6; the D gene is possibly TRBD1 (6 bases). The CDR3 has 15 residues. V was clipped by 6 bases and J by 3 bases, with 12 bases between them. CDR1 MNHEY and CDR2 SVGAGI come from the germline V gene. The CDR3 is CASSSDRSYNSPLHF. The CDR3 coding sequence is TGTGCCAGCAGCTCAGACAGGAGCTATAATTCACCCCTCCACTTT.